Presented here are 30 T cell receptor beta chains from one specimen sequenced in a study of shared clonotypes between healthy human individuals. Sequenced by immunoSEQ multiplex PCR; TCRdb stores in-frame clones only, minus some. The repertoire holds more than 850,000 clones, roughly 74% seen once, with under 0.6% in the top ten. The sequencing sample was made of memory CD4+ T cells from PBMCs. The subset here: CD45RA-negative fraction. These receptor sequences come from a man between 18 and 29 years old in good health. Some clones in this sample may be carry-over from other donors' samples.

This clone was seen more than once but under ten times. This chain links TRBV10-3 with TRBJ1-5; 7 nucleotides align to TRBD1. CDR1 and CDR2 from the germline V gene are ENHRY and SYGVKD. The CDR3 runs 16 residues. V lost 0 bases, J lost 0 bases, and 2 bases stayed unmatched. The CDR3 sequence is CAISESQGNSNQPQHF. The CDR3 DNA reads as TGTGCCATCAGTGAGTCACAGGGGAATAGCAATCAGCCCCAGCATTTT.

This clone appeared a few times. Other nucleotide sequences in the sample specify the same CDR3. V usage is TRBV5-1 and J usage is TRBJ2-5; the D gene is possibly TRBD2 (6 bases). With 0 bases removed from V and 3 bases from J, the gap between germline ends came to 12 bases. This CDR3 region has 15 residues. Germline V CDR1 and CDR2: SGHRS, YFSETQ. The chain's CDR3 is CASSLAGTGEETQYF. The CDR3 DNA follows: TGCGCCAGCAGCTTGGCCGGGACGGGAGAAGAGACCCAGTACTTC.

Turning to this clone: This may stem from a read error, because a much larger clone lies one nucleotide away. Other DNA sequences in the same sample also yield this CDR3. As DNA, the CDR3 is TGTGCTAGCAGTTCGGTGAGCGGGGAGCAGTACTTC. As protein: CASSSVSGEQYF. This sequence joins TRBV28 and TRBJ2-7, with a possible D match to TRBD2 (6 bases). CDR1 and CDR2 from the germline V gene are MDHEN and SYDVKM. This CDR3 has 12 amino acids.

The chain joins TRBV19 to TRBJ1-1; D uncertain. CDR3 size: 12 residues. Germline-derived CDR1 and CDR2 are LNHDA and SQIVND (reference sequence). V was trimmed by 7 bases and J by 0 bases, leaving 6 bases between them. As DNA, the CDR3 is TGTGCCAGTACAGCAATGAACACTGAAGCTTTCTTT. This gives the protein CASTAMNTEAFF.

The V call is TRBV20-1, the J call TRBJ2-5; D gene uncertain. The CDR3 contains 11 residues. Trimming removed 3 bases at V and 5 bases at J, with 7 bases between. Germline CDR1 reads DFQATT; CDR2 reads SNEGSKA (reference sequence). CDR3 residues: CSASEAETQYF. As DNA, the CDR3 is TGCAGTGCTAGCGAGGCGGAGACCCAGTACTTC.

The genes are TRBV18 and TRBJ1-5; 7 bases fit TRBD1. The ends lost 2 bases at V and 2 bases at J; junction bases unmatched: 3. The CDR3 is 15 residues long. Germline values: CDR1 KGHSH, CDR2 LQKENI. The CDR3 DNA follows: TGTGCCAGCTCACCAGGACAGGCTGGCAATCAGCCCCAGCATTTT. It specifies CASSPGQAGNQPQHF.

This sequence joins TRBV13 and TRBJ2-7; 8 bases are a match to TRBD2. The germline V gene encodes CDR1 PRHDT and CDR2 FYEKMQ (reference sequence). The CDR3 has 14 residues. The trim removed 4 bases at V and 2 bases at J, leaving 4 bases unmatched. The CDR3 reads CASSSVGRAYEQYF. The CDR3 coding sequence is TGTGCCAGCAGCTCAGTCGGGAGGGCCTACGAGCAGTACTTC.

Here the CDR3 DNA reads TGTGCCAGCGGACCCAGTCCAGGGGGCTCCTACGAGCAGTACTTC. This translates into CASGPSPGGSYEQYF. The chain links TRBV28 to TRBJ2-7; TRBD1 agrees at 7 bases. CDR3 length equals 15 residues. V was pared by 8 bases and J by 0 bases, with 10 bases of the junction left unmatched. Per the germline V gene, CDR1 is MDHEN and CDR2 is SYDVKM. Combining the CDR3 with reference TRBV28 and TRBJ2-7 gives the whole variable domain DVKVTQSSRYLVKRTGEKVFLECVQDMDHENMFWYRQDPGLGLRLIYFSYDVKMKEKGDIPEGYSVSREKKERFSLILESASTNQTSMYLCASGPSPGGSYEQYFGPGTRLTVT.

The CDR3 region is CASSLSQQETQYF. CDR3 DNA sequence: TGTGCCAGCAGCTTGTCCCAGCAAGAGACCCAGTACTTC. V and J are TRBV5-4 and TRBJ2-5; no clear D. Deletions cut 1 base from V and 2 bases from J, with 6 bases between. This CDR3 spans 13 amino acids. Per the germline V gene, CDR1 is SGHNT and CDR2 is YYREEE (reference sequence).

This clone was recorded a few times. The gene calls are TRBV2 and TRBJ1-2; no firm D call. Germline-derived CDR1 and CDR2 are SNHLY and FYNNEI. This CDR3 is 12 amino acids long. V lost 6 bases and J lost 4, with 9 bases in between. CDR3 bases: TGTGCCAGCAGAGGAGAGGCCTATGGCTACACCTTC. Protein sequence: CASRGEAYGYTF.

The rearrangement uses TRBV5-6 and TRBJ2-3; no firm D call. The germline V and J ends were trimmed by 0 bases and 2 bases, with 13 bases remaining between them. The CDR3 consists of 16 residues. CDR1 is SGHDT, CDR2 YYEEEE, per germline. CDR3 in DNA: TGTGCCAGCAGCTTGGTTGAGACCGCGTTCACAGATACGCAGTATTTT. It translates to CASSLVETAFTDTQYF.

The rearrangement joins TRBV18 to TRBJ2-5, with D possibly matching TRBD1 (6 bases). Trimming pared 4 bases from V and 1 base from J, leaving 16 bases between. Germline CDR1 is KGHSH and CDR2 is LQKENI. This CDR3 is built from 16 residues. The CDR3 region has the DNA TGTGCCAGCTCACTCACAGGGATGGGGGTCCAAGAGACCCAGTACTTC. Translating gives CASSLTGMGVQETQYF.

The V and J genes are TRBV4-3 and TRBJ2-6, with D tentatively TRBD2 (5 bases). The germline CDR1 and CDR2 sequences are LGHNA and YSLEER. This CDR3 comprises 17 residues. The V gene lost 4 bases and the J gene lost 1 base, with 14 bases spanning the gap. CDR3 amino acids: CASSRARLASGANVLTF. The CDR3 region has the DNA TGCGCCAGCAGCCGGGCTCGTCTAGCATCTGGGGCCAACGTCCTGACTTTC.

This CDR3 reads CASSPAGPNYGYTF. The DNA of the CDR3 is TGTGCCAGTAGCCCGGCGGGACCCAACTATGGCTACACCTTC. This chain joins TRBV19 and TRBJ1-2, with D possibly being TRBD1 (5 bases). The CDR3 runs 14 residues. Trimming removed 6 bases from V and 2 bases from J, with 13 bases in between. Germline assignment: CDR1 LNHDA and CDR2 SQIVND (reference sequence).

Only a few counts were recorded for this clone. V and J are TRBV6-1 and TRBJ1-4; 7 bases align to TRBD1. Germline CDR1 is MNHNS and CDR2 is SASEGT. This CDR3 region has 15 residues. V shed 1 base and J 5 bases; nucleotides not matched to a gene: 4. The CDR3 protein is CASSEGQTGNEKLFF. CDR3 DNA sequence: TGTGCCAGCAGTGAAGGCCAGACAGGGAATGAAAAACTGTTTTTT.

There are a few counts of this clone. This chain uses TRBV4-1 with TRBJ2-7; 7 positions match TRBD2. V shed 2 bases, J shed 2 bases, and the junction held 6 bases outside the gene matches. In germline, CDR1 is MGHRA, CDR2 YSYEKL. The CDR3 loop spans 15 amino acids. CDR3 protein: CASSQTTSATYEQYF. The CDR3 nucleotides are TGCGCCAGCAGCCAAACCACTAGCGCCACCTACGAGCAGTACTTC.

The chain recombines TRBV27 with TRBJ2-3, with D unresolved. CDR1 is MNHEY and CDR2 is SMNVEV in the germline V gene (reference sequence). The CDR3 covers 13 residues. V lost 5 bases and J 1 base, leaving 7 bases between the germline ends. The DNA of the CDR3 is TGTGCCAGCAGTGGCTGGGGCACAGATACGCAGTATTTT. Residues: CASSGWGTDTQYF.

The gene calls are TRBV2 and TRBJ1-5; 7 nucleotides align to TRBD1. The germline V gene has CDR1 SNHLY and CDR2 FYNNEI. V was pared by 2 bases and J by 6 bases, with 13 bases of the junction left unmatched. This CDR3 contains 17 residues. DNA for the CDR3: TGTGCCAGCAGTGAAAGGGGCGCCCTCAGGGGGGGTCAGCCCCAGCATTTT. Protein sequence: CASSERGALRGGQPQHF. The full variable domain, rest sourced from reference TRBV2 and TRBJ1-5, is EPEVTQTPSHQVTQMGQEVILRCVPISNHLYFYWYRQILGQKVEFLVSFYNNEISEKSEIFDDQFSVERPDGSNFTLKIRSTKLEDSAMYFCASSERGALRGGQPQHFGDGTRLSIL.

A word on this clone: The junction shows a germline mismatch at one end, possibly a read error. The rearrangement uses TRBV6-5 and TRBJ2-7; possible D gene TRBD1, 5 bases. CDR3 size: 12 residues. The germline V gene has CDR1 MNHEY and CDR2 SVGAGI. The CDR3 DNA follows: TGTGCCAGCAGTTCGGCCCAGGGCATCGAGGCCTTC. Amino acid sequence: CASSSAQGIEAF.

V is TRBV14 and J is TRBJ2-1, with TRBD2 matching over 9 bases. This CDR3 has 15 amino acids. Losses at the gene ends were 1 base for V and 3 bases for J; bases not matched to a gene: 1. CDR1 and CDR2 from the germline V gene are SGHDN and FVKESK. As DNA, the CDR3 is TGTGCCAGCAGCCAAGGTAGCGGGAGCTACAATGAGCAGTTCTTC. Its translation: CASSQGSGSYNEQFF. Drawing the rest from reference TRBV14 and TRBJ2-1, the complete variable domain is EAGVTQFPSHSVIEKGQTVTLRCDPISGHDNLYWYRRVMGKEIKFLLHFVKESKQDESGMPNNRFLAERTGGTYSTLKVQPAELEDSGVYFCASSQGSGSYNEQFFGPGTRLTVL.

This rearrangement joins TRBV6-6 to TRBJ2-1, with D perhaps TRBD1 or TRBD2 (6 bases each). The CDR3 is made up of 13 amino acids. Germline CDR1 MNHNY, CDR2 SVGAGI (reference sequence). V was clipped by 8 bases and J by 3 bases, with 11 bases between them. The CDR3 bases are TGTGCCAGCGGGGGGCGAGACTACAATGAGCAGTTCTTC. It translates to CASGGRDYNEQFF.

This clone was recorded once. The rearrangement links TRBV27 to TRBJ1-2, with no clear D. This CDR3 region has 15 residues. The V gene lost 4 bases and the J gene lost 2 bases, with 14 bases spanning the gap. Germline V CDR1 and CDR2: MNHEY, SMNVEV (reference sequence). The CDR3 region is CASSWKGAGNYGYTF. The CDR3 bases are TGTGCCAGCAGTTGGAAGGGTGCGGGGAACTATGGCTACACCTTC.

V and J are TRBV11-2 and TRBJ2-3; perhaps TRBD2 as D (5 bases). Germline V gene data show CDR1 as SGHAT and CDR2 as FQNNGV. The ends were cut back, 1 base at V and 3 bases at J, with 17 bases in the middle. The CDR3 is 17 amino acids. The CDR3 DNA reads TGTGCCAGCAGCTTAGGCGCCGGGAAGGTGGCAACAGATACGCAGTATTTT. Translating gives CASSLGAGKVATDTQYF.

This rearrangement joins TRBV6-6 to TRBJ1-1, with D hard to call. CDR3 length equals 13 residues. The ends were cut back, 2 bases at V and 0 bases at J, with 4 bases in the middle. Per germline, CDR1 MNHNY and CDR2 SVGAGI (reference sequence). CDR3 sequence reads: CASSYNVNTEAFF. In DNA, the CDR3 is TGTGCCAGCAGTTACAATGTGAACACTGAAGCTTTCTTT.

This clone was seen a few times. The chain joins TRBV6-1 to TRBJ2-7; 8 bases are a match to TRBD1. The V gene's germline CDR1 is MNHNS and CDR2 SASEGT. This CDR3 is 13 amino acids long. V shed 2 bases and J 10 bases; nucleotides not matched to a gene: 7. The CDR3 reads CASSETRDRFQYF. CDR3 sequence (DNA): TGTGCCAGCAGTGAAACCCGGGACAGGTTTCAGTACTTC.

Concerning this clone: The sample carries other DNA sequences with the same CDR3. The chain recombines TRBV7-2 with TRBJ2-5, with 12 bases lining up with TRBD1. The V gene's germline CDR1 is SGHTA and CDR2 FQGNSA. This CDR3 has 14 amino acids. The junction had 2 bases not matched to a gene; V was cut back by 5 bases and J by 4 bases. CDR3 residues: CASSRDRGRETQYF. The CDR3 DNA reads as TGTGCCAGCAGCCGGGACAGGGGGCGAGAGACCCAGTACTTC.

The J gene is TRBJ2-7, the V gene TRBV5-1, with 7 bases matching TRBD1. V trimming: 0 bases; J trimming: 6 bases; junction bases outside the gene matches: 18. CDR3 length: 18 residues. The germline V gene encodes CDR1 SGHRS and CDR2 YFSETQ. CDR3 in amino acids: CASSLAGPQTGKGSEQYF. The DNA of the CDR3 is TGCGCCAGCAGCTTGGCCGGTCCACAGACAGGGAAAGGGAGCGAGCAGTACTTC.

The genes are TRBV5-5 and TRBJ1-5; D remains unclear. CDR3 length: 13 amino acids. The germline V gene encodes CDR1 SGHKS and CDR2 YYEKEE (reference sequence). Between the trimmed V and J ends, which lost 0 bases and 9 bases, there was a span of 10 bases. Here the CDR3 reads CASSLEVTGPQHF. In nucleotides, the CDR3 is TGTGCCAGCAGCTTGGAGGTGACGGGGCCCCAGCATTTT. The variable domain in full, completed from reference TRBV5-5 and TRBJ1-5, reads DAGVTQSPTHLIKTRGQQVTLRCSPISGHKSVSWYQQVLGQGPQFIFQYYEKEERGRGNFPDRFSARQFPNYSSELNVNALLLGDSALYLCASSLEVTGPQHFGDGTRLSIL.

The chain employs TRBV6-1 and TRBJ1-3, with no clear D. Deletions cut 3 bases from V and 0 bases from J, with 9 bases between. The germline gives CDR1 MNHNS, CDR2 SASEGT. This CDR3 region has 15 residues. The CDR3 DNA reads TGTGCCAGCAGTGATCCTCAGTTCTCTGGAAACACCATATATTTT. Protein product: CASSDPQFSGNTIYF.

In nucleotides, the CDR3 is TGTGCCACCAGCCGTGGCGGGAGGGTATACGAGCAGTACTTC. This encodes CATSRGGRVYEQYF. The genes are TRBV15 and TRBJ2-7; 9 positions match TRBD2. This CDR3 contains 14 residues. V lost 5 bases and J lost 4; bases outside the gene matches: 6. Germline lookup yields CDR1 LNHNV and CDR2 YYDKDF (reference sequence).